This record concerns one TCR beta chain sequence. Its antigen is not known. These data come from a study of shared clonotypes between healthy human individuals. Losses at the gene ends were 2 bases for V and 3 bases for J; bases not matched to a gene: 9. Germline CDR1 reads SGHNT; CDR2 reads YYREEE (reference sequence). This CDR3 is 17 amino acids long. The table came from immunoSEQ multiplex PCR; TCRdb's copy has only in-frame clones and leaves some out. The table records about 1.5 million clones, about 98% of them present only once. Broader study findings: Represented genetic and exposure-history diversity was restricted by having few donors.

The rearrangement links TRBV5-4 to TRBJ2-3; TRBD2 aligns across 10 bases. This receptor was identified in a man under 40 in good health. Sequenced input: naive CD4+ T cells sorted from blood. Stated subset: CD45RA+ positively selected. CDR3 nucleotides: TGTGCCAGCAGCTTAGGGTCTAGCGGGAGAGGAACAGATACGCAGTATTTT. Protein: CASSLGSSGRGTDTQYF.